This T cell receptor (beta chain) originates from a study of shared clonotypes between healthy human individuals. Study findings and constraints: The generation probabilities recorded for non-shared clonotypes fell below those of clonotypes shared by all four donors. Memory subsets generally showed smaller estimated richness than naive subsets did.

The CDR3 extends over 13 amino acids. Looked up from germline, CDR1 is SGHRS and CDR2 is YFSETQ. Between the trimmed V and J ends, which lost 2 bases and 4 bases, there was a span of 9 bases. An even split of each subset's genomic DNA across several immunoSEQ plates was performed. Sequencing was performed with immunoSEQ multiplex PCR; in TCRdb, only in-frame clones are kept and a portion is missing. The table shows millions of clones, with roughly 94% occurring only once. Of note for this clone: The antigen is undetermined. Other DNA sequences of this sample code for an identical CDR3.

The rearrangement links TRBV5-1 to TRBJ1-2; unclear D gene. What was sequenced was naive CD4+ T cells sorted from blood. Subset in this sample: CD45RA+ positively selected. This receptor was identified in a man between 18 and 29 years old in good health. The chain's CDR3 is CASSFPEGYGYTF. CDR3 DNA sequence: TGCGCCAGCAGCTTTCCAGAGGGCTATGGCTACACCTTC.